These 24 T cell receptor beta chains were sequenced from one sample in a study of siplizumab effects on memory and regulatory T cells. TCRdb's copy holds only in-frame clones and misses some; the assay was immunoSEQ multiplex PCR. The sample lists about 52,000 clones, 95% to 98% occurring once. The sample comprised naive CD4+ T cells sorted from blood. All receptors come from a human donor in good health.

The J gene is TRBJ2-3, the V gene TRBV7-3; 11 nucleotides align to TRBD2. V lost 0 bases to trimming and J lost 2 bases; unmatched junction nucleotides: 7. The CDR3 covers 18 residues. Germline CDR1 and CDR2: SGHTA and FQGTGA. The CDR3 spells CASSLTPGTSGLTDTQYF. As DNA, the CDR3 is TGTGCCAGCAGCTTAACGCCGGGGACTAGCGGCCTCACAGATACGCAGTATTTT.

This chain connects TRBV7-3 to TRBJ2-2; 8 bases are shared with TRBD1. Per germline, CDR1 SGHTA and CDR2 FQGTGA. The CDR3 is 16 residues long. V was clipped by 5 bases and J by 4 bases; unmatched bases: 9. The CDR3 spells CASSPTRTGITGELFF. The CDR3, as DNA: TGTGCCAGCAGCCCCACCCGGACAGGGATCACCGGGGAGCTGTTTTTT.

The J gene is TRBJ2-7, the V gene TRBV5-6, with 10 bases identical to TRBD1. The ends lost 3 bases at V and 2 bases at J; junction bases unmatched: 2. The CDR3 covers 14 residues. Germline-derived CDR1 and CDR2 are SGHDT and YYEEEE. The CDR3 region is CASSSGTGAYEQYF. The CDR3 region has the DNA TGTGCCAGCAGCTCCGGGACAGGGGCCTACGAGCAGTACTTC.

The chain is built from TRBV12-1 and TRBJ2-5; the table's TRBD1 call for D was not verified on the DNA. TRBV12-1 is a known pseudogene. The CDR3 spans 14 residues. The CDR3 reads CASRRDRLRETQYF. The DNA of the CDR3 is TGTGCCAGCAGACGAGACAGGCTACGGGAGACCCAGTACTTC.

The V and J genes are TRBV5-6 and TRBJ1-5; D may be TRBD1 (6 bases). There are 15 residues in the CDR3. Germline V lookup: CDR1 SGHDT, CDR2 YYEEEE. The germline V and J ends were trimmed by 4 bases and 5 bases, with 16 bases remaining between them. This CDR3 is CASSATGREDQPQHF. The CDR3 DNA is TGTGCCAGCAGCGCTACAGGGAGGGAGGATCAGCCCCAGCATTTT.

This CDR3 reads CASSESQLNTEAFF. For the CDR3, the DNA is TGTGCCAGCAGTGAGAGTCAACTGAACACTGAAGCTTTCTTT. The gene calls are TRBV6-1 and TRBJ1-1; D unresolved. The CDR3 totals 14 residues. Trimming stripped 3 bases from V and 0 bases from J, with 8 bases between. From germline, CDR1 is MNHNS and CDR2 SASEGT.

The chain has TRBV4-2 and TRBJ2-1, with 10 bases fitting TRBD1. Germline V gene lookup returns CDR1 LGHNA and CDR2 YNFKEQ. The J segment lost 8 bases and the V segment lost 0 bases, leaving 7 bases of the junction unmatched. The CDR3 sequence is 16 residues long. In nucleotides, the CDR3 is TGTGCCAGCAGCCAAGACAAGTACGGGACAGGGGATGAGCAGTTCTTC. It specifies CASSQDKYGTGDEQFF.

This chain joins TRBV27 and TRBJ1-3, with a tentative D call TRBD1 (6 bases). This CDR3 contains 13 residues. The germline CDR1 and CDR2 sequences are MNHEY and SMNVEV (reference sequence). Trimming pared 6 bases from V and 6 bases from J, leaving 12 bases between. CDR3 in DNA: TGTGCCAGCAGAGGGGGTTGGGCAAACACCATATATTTT. Translation gives CASRGGWANTIYF.

The V gene is TRBV9, the J gene TRBJ1-2; 10 bases are a match to TRBD1. CDR3 length: 13 residues. In germline, CDR1 is SGDLS, CDR2 YYNGEE. With V trimmed by 4 bases and J by 7 bases, 4 bases remained unmatched. Written as DNA, the CDR3 is TGTGCCAGCAGCACTCGGACAGGGGGTGGCTACACCTTC. Encoded protein: CASSTRTGGGYTF.

The V gene is TRBV9, the J gene TRBJ2-2, with D possibly TRBD2 on 6 matching bases. V was clipped by 5 bases and J by 7 bases, with 12 bases between them. The CDR3 runs to 13 residues. The germline V gene encodes CDR1 SGDLS and CDR2 YYNGEE. CDR3 nucleotides: TGTGCCAGCAGATCGGGGGTTTACGGGGAGCTGTTTTTT. Its translation is CASRSGVYGELFF.

A single count supports this clone. The chain recombines TRBV7-2 with TRBJ2-2; 8 bases line up with TRBD2. The CDR3 runs 14 residues. The ends lost 5 bases at V and 3 bases at J; junction bases unmatched: 2. Looked up from germline, CDR1 is SGHTA and CDR2 is FQGNSA. The CDR3 region has the DNA TGTGCCAGCAGCACTAGCGGAGACACCGGGGAGCTGTTTTTT. Translating it yields CASSTSGDTGELFF.

The chain combines TRBV5-8 with TRBJ2-7; 8 bases are a match to TRBD2. The ends lost 6 bases at V and 13 bases at J; junction bases unmatched: 18. Germline assignment: CDR1 SGHTS and CDR2 YDEGEE. CDR3 length equals 14 residues. CDR3 nucleotide sequence: TGTGCCAGCAACCCACGGGGGGGGCAACGAGCAACATACTTC. It encodes CASNPRGGQRATYF.

The CDR3, as DNA: TGCGCCAGCAGCTTTCTAGGGACGACCTCTTTAGCGGGAGGGGCCACCGGGGAGCTGTTTTTT. Amino acids: CASSFLGTTSLAGGATGELFF. The rearrangement joins TRBV5-1 to TRBJ2-2, with 11 bases fitting TRBD2. The J segment lost 4 bases and the V segment lost 2 bases, leaving 19 bases of the junction unmatched. The CDR3 length is 21 residues. Looked up from germline, CDR1 is SGHRS and CDR2 is YFSETQ.

This clone appeared a single time. The J gene is TRBJ1-1, the V gene TRBV28; D not certain. The length of the CDR3 is 12 residues. The V end was cut by 2 bases, the J end by 9 bases, with 10 bases between. Germline CDR1 and CDR2: MDHEN and SYDVKM. The CDR3 nucleotides read TGTGCCAGCAGTTTAGAGAGGTTCCAAGCTTTCTTT. It specifies CASSLERFQAFF.

This rearrangement joins TRBV30 to TRBJ2-7; 8 bases agree with TRBD2. The germline V gene encodes CDR1 GTSNPN and CDR2 SVGIG (reference sequence). The V gene end was trimmed by 2 bases and the J gene end by 4 bases; junction bases not matched to a gene: 7. This CDR3 has 14 amino acids. CDR3 bases: TGTGCCTGGAGTAGTGTAGCGGGAAGATACGAGCAGTACTTC. It is translated as CAWSSVAGRYEQYF.

The chain carries TRBV5-4 and TRBJ2-1, with 8 bases aligning to TRBD2. This CDR3 contains 16 residues. Germline CDR1 reads SGHNT; CDR2 reads YYREEE (reference sequence). The trim removed 3 bases at V and 3 bases at J, leaving 8 bases unmatched. CDR3: CASSSPSGSVYNEQFF. The CDR3 DNA sequence: TGTGCCAGCAGCTCCCCAAGCGGGAGTGTCTACAATGAGCAGTTCTTC.

The V gene is TRBV6-5, the J gene TRBJ1-2, with D perhaps matching TRBD1 (6 bases). Germline assignment: CDR1 MNHEY and CDR2 SVGAGI. The length of the CDR3 is 15 residues. Deletions cut 7 bases from V and 8 bases from J, with 23 bases between. CDR3 protein: CASIRDPQMGAGYTF. CDR3 nucleotides: TGTGCCAGCATTAGGGACCCCCAGATGGGGGCCGGCTACACCTTC.

The rearrangement joins TRBV19 to TRBJ2-7; D is perhaps TRBD2 (6 bases). V lost 6 bases to trimming and J lost 0 bases, with 15 bases between them. Germline V CDR1 and CDR2: LNHDA, SQIVND (reference sequence). CDR3 length: 15 residues. The CDR3 region is CASSGIGTLSYEQYF. CDR3 DNA: TGTGCCAGTAGCGGTATCGGGACTCTCTCCTACGAGCAGTACTTC.

V gene TRBV12-5 combines with J gene TRBJ2-5, with 7 bases that match TRBD2. V shed 3 bases, J shed 4 bases, and the junction held 2 bases outside the gene matches. The CDR3 is made up of 13 amino acids. The germline CDR1 and CDR2 sequences are LGHNT and FRNRAP. The CDR3 reads CASGFPGGETQYF. Written as DNA, the CDR3 is TGTGCTAGTGGTTTTCCGGGGGGAGAGACCCAGTACTTC.

V and J are TRBV7-9 and TRBJ2-1; 11 nucleotides align to TRBD1. CDR1 is SEHNR, CDR2 FQNEAQ, per germline (reference sequence). Trimming at V came to 0 bases and at J to 12 bases, leaving 4 bases not matched to a gene. CDR3 length: 14 amino acids. Here the CDR3 DNA reads TGTGCCAGCAGCTTAGCGGGACAGGGGGTCAGGCAGTTCTTC. It specifies CASSLAGQGVRQFF. The full variable domain, its missing parts supplied by reference TRBV7-9 and TRBJ2-1, is DTGVSQNPRHKITKRGQNVTFRCDPISEHNRLYWYRQTLGQGPEFLTYFQNEAQLEKSRLLSDRFSAERPKGSFSTLEIQRTEQGDSAMYLCASSLAGQGVRQFFGPGTRLTVL.

This clone is a singleton in its sample. The gene calls are TRBV2 and TRBJ1-6; 8 positions agree with TRBD1. This CDR3 is 16 amino acids long. V lost 2 bases, J lost 4 bases, and 4 bases stayed unmatched. Germline assignment: CDR1 SNHLY and CDR2 FYNNEI. The CDR3 nucleotides are TGTGCCAGCAGTGAAAGCAGGGGGCCGTATAATTCACCCCTCCACTTT. Amino acid sequence: CASSESRGPYNSPLHF.

The chain links TRBV7-8 to TRBJ2-5; 12 bases fit TRBD2. V lost 6 bases and J lost 1; bases outside the gene matches: 6. CDR1 and CDR2 from the germline V gene are SGHVS and FQNEAQ. There are 16 residues in the CDR3. The CDR3 spells CASSPGTSGSQETQYF. As DNA, the CDR3 is TGTGCCAGCAGTCCCGGGACTAGCGGGTCCCAAGAGACCCAGTACTTC.

This clone was recorded only once. The CDR3 sequence: CAWTRARGQTRGGYEQYF. CDR3 coding DNA: TGTGCCTGGACCCGAGCGCGGGGGCAGACCAGAGGTGGGTACGAGCAGTACTTC. The rearrangement joins TRBV30 to TRBJ2-7; a possible D gene is TRBD2 (7 bases). This CDR3 contains 18 residues. From germline, CDR1 is GTSNPN and CDR2 SVGIG (reference sequence). V was clipped by 4 bases and J by 4 bases, with 29 bases between them.

The chain couples TRBV18 to TRBJ2-1; either TRBD1 or TRBD2 may fit D (5 bases each). The CDR3 spans 15 residues. Germline V gives CDR1 KGHSH, CDR2 LQKENI. V was pared by 3 bases and J by 3 bases, with 12 bases between. CDR3 sequence (DNA): TGTGCCAGCTCACCCTTCCGGGACGACTACAATGAGCAGTTCTTC. It specifies CASSPFRDDYNEQFF.